The 8 T cell receptor beta chains presented below share a single source sample, sequenced in a study of blood T cells in healthy people across ages. A second about 6 to 12 cycle PCR used barcoded and J-beta primers. From the 5' RACE reads, TCRdb called clonotypes with MiXCR, one entry per CDR3 protein. The data hold around 1.5 million distinct CDR3 sequences, with approximately 38% observed a single time. Sample: blood. Receptors were obtained from a woman under 30 in good health.

V and J are TRBV20-1 and TRBJ2-5, with TRBD2 as a possible D gene (5 bases). With 6 bases removed from V and 11 bases from J, the gap between germline ends came to 25 bases. CDR1 DFQATT and CDR2 SNEGSKA come from the germline V gene (reference sequence). The CDR3 runs to 14 residues. The CDR3 sequence is CSALAGVVYNEQYF. CDR3 bases: TGCAGTGCCCTCGCGGGTGTGGTGTACAATGAGCAGTACTTC.

The rearrangement joins TRBV7-2 to TRBJ2-5; 7 bases align to TRBD2. V was pared by 5 bases and J by 3 bases, with 6 bases of the junction left unmatched. This CDR3 is 14 amino acids long. CDR1 and CDR2 from the germline V gene are SGHTA and FQGNSA. The CDR3 is CASSTGLDKETQYF. CDR3 nucleotides: TGTGCCAGCAGCACCGGACTAGACAAAGAGACCCAGTACTTC.

This clonotype has ten or more counts. The chain is built from TRBV7-2 and TRBJ2-1, with TRBD2 identical over 8 bases. Germline CDR1 and CDR2: SGHTA and FQGNSA. V trimming: 3 bases; J trimming: 3 bases; junction bases outside the gene matches: 1. The CDR3 is made up of 14 amino acids. CDR3 in amino acids: CASSFSGDYNEQFF. The CDR3 coding sequence is TGTGCCAGCAGCTTTAGCGGGGACTACAATGAGCAGTTCTTC.

The chain joins TRBV4-1 to TRBJ1-5, with 8 bases matching TRBD1. The CDR3 totals 14 residues. Germline V CDR1 and CDR2: MGHRA, YSYEKL. V shed 6 bases and J 5 bases; nucleotides not matched to a gene: 6. CDR3 amino acids: CASSLPGGDQPQHF. For the CDR3, the DNA is TGCGCCAGCAGTCTACCAGGGGGCGATCAGCCCCAGCATTTT.

The J gene is TRBJ2-6, the V gene TRBV7-2, with TRBD1 as a possible D gene (6 bases). The V gene's germline CDR1 is SGHTA and CDR2 FQGNSA. The CDR3 is 16 residues long. Trimming took off 6 bases at V and 3 bases at J, with 15 bases between the two ends. This CDR3 is CASSIPSGVGANVLTF. The CDR3 DNA reads as TGTGCCAGCAGTATTCCCTCAGGGGTTGGGGCCAACGTCCTGACTTTC.

The chain joins TRBV5-1 to TRBJ2-7; no reliable D call. The germline CDR1 and CDR2 sequences are SGHRS and YFSETQ. Trimming took off 1 base at V and 2 bases at J, with 10 bases between the two ends. The CDR3 contains 14 residues. The CDR3 DNA is TGCGCCAGCAGCTTGCCGGACGGAACCTACGAGCAGTACTTC. This sequence encodes CASSLPDGTYEQYF. Variable domain in full (rest from reference TRBV5-1 and TRBJ2-7): KAGVTQTPRYLIKTRGQQVTLSCSPISGHRSVSWYQQTPGQGLQFLFEYFSETQRNKGNFPGRFSGRQFSNSRSEMNVSTLELGDSALYLCASSLPDGTYEQYFGPGTRLTVT.

This sequence joins TRBV6-6 and TRBJ1-2, with D tentatively TRBD1 (5 bases). The germline V gene has CDR1 MNHNY and CDR2 SVGAGI (reference sequence). The CDR3 has 13 residues. Trimming pared 9 bases from V and 2 bases from J, leaving 13 bases between. CDR3 protein: CASTDGGNYGYTF. The CDR3 nucleotides are TGTGCCAGTACTGACGGGGGGAACTATGGCTACACCTTC.

The chain links TRBV5-1 to TRBJ2-7; D is ambiguous. CDR3 size: 12 residues. Germline CDR1 reads SGHRS; CDR2 reads YFSETQ. V was cut by 1 base and J by 6 bases, with 8 bases left in between. DNA for the CDR3: TGCGCCAGCAGCTTGAACCTTCGCGAGCAGTACTTC. Its translation: CASSLNLREQYF.